Sequencing of this TCR beta chain was carried out in a study of CD8 T cells in Susac syndrome (dated by TCRdb to between 2018 and 2021). Background for the entire study: Of the Susac syndrome patients who were sequenced, about six had clinically active disease and eight were in clinical remission. At the time of blood withdrawal, Susac syndrome patients were either therapy-naive, taking corticosteroids (with some also receiving IVIg), or on IVIg alone. Repertoire sequencing was used to test whether CD8+ T cell activation and differentiation in Susac syndrome was antigen driven. Clonality of the CD8+ T cell repertoire was compared between around 13 healthy donors, around 14 Susac syndrome patients and roughly 16 multiple sclerosis patients.

RNA was extracted with the RNeasy kit and about 0.5 to 1 ug was reverse transcribed using random hexamers. The immunoSEQ multiplex PCR assay, which covers 54 Vbeta and 13 Jbeta segments, was used to amplify TCR beta CDR3 regions. PCR amplification bias was corrected using a synthetic template baseline for primer optimization and computational correction. The authors processed their data as follows. Reads were annotated to V, D and J genes according to IMGT and were analyzed with immunoSEQ Analyzer, with only productive sequences retained. To calculate clonality, Shannon entropy was normalized by log2 of the number of productive unique sequences and then subtracted from one. For each patient and control, public and private clones were evaluated among the 100 most prevalent clones. Clones were defined as Susac-specific when absent from the healthy and MS cohorts, from 1052 published viral clones and from other ImmuneACCESS disease sequences. Through fastp at Q25 and MiXCR, TCRdb rebuilt clones from the public reads, retaining in-frame beta chains. Rows are combined by CDR3 protein, so each entry shows the most common genes and DNA. TCRdb's processing, not the authors', yielded these V and J calls. Recorded for this sample are roughly 100,000 distinct CDR3 sequences; approximately 96% of them occurred a single time. The ten top clones hold 0.5% to 0.8% of the sample.

With regard to this clonotype: No antigen is known for it. Per-base qualities were not stored, and no clone one base away is much larger.

Broader findings and caveats from the paper: Clonal expansion was seen in Susac syndrome CD8+ repertoires, peaking in CD8+ TEMRA cells and being greater in clinically active patients than in remitting ones. The number of individuals in the TCR sequencing and HLA analysis was acknowledged as relatively small. Roughly 17 and five Susac-specific public clones were found in the total CD8+ and CD8+ TEMRA repertoires, respectively.

Peripheral blood CD8+ and CD4+ T cells from healthy donors, Susac syndrome patients and multiple sclerosis patients were profiled using high-throughput TCR beta sequencing. The Susac syndrome patients fulfilled recently defined diagnostic criteria for either definite or probable disease. Bulk CD8+ and CD4+ T cells were purified by magnetic negative isolation, while CD8+ TEMRA cells were enriched using FACS. Blood was collected in EDTA tubes and processed within 24 hours, with PBMCs isolated through density gradient centrifugation. PBMCs destined for TCR sequencing were cryopreserved in liquid nitrogen and later thawed in a 37 °C water bath. The sorted or isolated CD4+, CD8+ and CD8+ TEMRA cells reached a purity of at least 90%. CDR1 and CDR2 are drawn from the germline V gene (reference sequence): LNHDA, SQIVND. V and J are truncated by 6 bases and 5 bases respectively, leaving an intervening sequence of 14 bases. From the cysteine through the phenylalanine, the CDR3 covers 13 amino acids. Just the 39-base CDR3 DNA is kept, in frame starting at base 1.

The sequence is built from TRBV19 and TRBJ2-7; TRBD1 is perhaps the D gene, given 6 matching bases. This receptor was identified in a human donor with Susac syndrome. The source material was CD8+ T cells from PBMCs. The DNA sequence is given as TGTGCCAGTAGCCAGGGACAACCCCACGAGCAGTACTTC. This codes for CASSQGQPHEQYF.